Included here is one T cell receptor beta chain sequence, with context. This record belongs to a study of T cell changes during pregnancy in multiple sclerosis. Method: immunoSEQ multiplex PCR; TCRdb's copy keeps in-frame clones and lacks some. This repertoire shows 25,000 to 35,000 clones, 75% to 90% found once; its top ten account for more than 9%. The CDR3 consists of 15 residues. V lost 5 bases to trimming and J lost 6 bases; unmatched junction nucleotides: 7. Germline CDR1 is MDHEN and CDR2 is SYDVKM. V and J are TRBV28 and TRBJ1-4; 9 nucleotides agree with TRBD1. The specimen was CD8+ T cells from peripheral blood mononuclear cells, collected in the second trimester of pregnancy. The clonotype was recovered from a female donor with multiple sclerosis, enrolled in a pregnancy study. The CDR3 spells CASSEVRDRDEKLFF. Written as DNA, the CDR3 is TGTGCCAGCAGTGAAGTACGGGACAGGGATGAAAAACTGTTTTTT.